The TCR beta chain under discussion was sequenced for a study of human T cells and chemical hapten exposure. Study-level points and caveats: TCRs at high frequency, those above 1 in 1000, did not change with DPC sensitization. The formation of large CDR3 similarity clusters by expanded TCRs significantly exceeded that of controls. It should be noted that donors had alopecia, so their immune response may differ from healthy people's.

Time point in this sample: pre-sensitization, week 0. Treatment indicated: therapeutic diphenylcyclopropenone sensitization with weekly scalp DPC. A single record per CDR3 protein comes from TCRdb applying MiXCR to the RACE reads. Among 80,000 to 95,000 distinct CDR3 sequences listed, around 10% were seen once. Germline CDR1 is MNHNS and CDR2 is SASEGT. V was clipped by 10 bases and J by 0 bases; unmatched bases: 9. The CDR3 is 16 amino acids. This clonotype was found many times. Its antigen is as yet unknown. This sample comprised whole blood, obtained in connection with sensitization to the hapten diphenylcyclopropenone (DPC). The chain joins TRBV6-1 to TRBJ2-6; the match to TRBD2 covers 7 bases. This TCR derives from a woman aged 40 to 50 with alopecia areata. Some clones in this sample may be carry-over from other donors' samples. The CDR3 reads CAITGEGGSGANVLTF. The CDR3 DNA follows: TGTGCCATCACCGGGGAGGGCGGCTCTGGGGCCAACGTCCTGACTTTC.